The subject of this entry is one T cell receptor (beta chain). Its specificity is not known. The junction had 1 base not matched to a gene; V was cut back by 4 bases and J by 7 bases. The length of the CDR3 is 14 residues. Per the germline V gene, CDR1 is SNHLY and CDR2 is FYNNEI. This entry comes from a study of CD8 T cells in Susac syndrome. Whole-study results and caveats: As the study acknowledged, the number of individuals who were part of its TCR sequencing and HLA analysis was relatively small.

Random hexamers were used to reverse transcribe 0.5 to 1 ug of RNA. The TCR beta CDR3 was amplified by immunoSEQ multiplex PCR across 54 Vbeta, 13 Jbeta. In TCRdb, the immunoSEQ multiplex PCR reads were re-called with MiXCR into one record per CDR3 protein. The table lists about 150,000 distinct CDR3 sequences, approximately 93% of them singletons. What was sequenced was CD4+ T cells from PBMCs. The sequence was obtained from a human donor with multiple sclerosis. The chain joins TRBV2 to TRBJ2-1; 13 nucleotides agree with TRBD2. The CDR3 sequence is CASSATSGGNEQFF. In DNA form, the CDR3 reads TGTGCCAGCAGTGCGACTAGCGGGGGGAATGAGCAGTTCTTC.